Listed here are 16 T cell receptor beta chains from one sample, sequenced in a study of blood T cell repertoires in COVID-19. Profiling relied on immunoSEQ multiplex PCR, and the TCRdb table lists in-frame clones only, not all of them. The sample gives fewer than 50,000 clones, around nine tenths of which show up once; about 3.9% is in the top ten. Sequences were obtained from peripheral blood. The receptors derive from a human donor in a cohort sampled during active COVID-19.

This clone came up once. V is TRBV5-4 and J is TRBJ2-3; the D gene is possibly TRBD2 (5 bases). V dropped 0 bases and J dropped 3 bases, with 17 bases sitting between them. The CDR3 extends over 17 amino acids. CDR1 and CDR2 (germline): SGHNT, YYREEE (reference sequence). In nucleotides, the CDR3 is TGTGCCAGCAGCTTGGGAGGCGAGCTCTCGGGAACAGATACGCAGTATTTT. This sequence encodes CASSLGGELSGTDTQYF.

The chain is built from TRBV7-9 and TRBJ2-7; a possible D gene is TRBD1 (5 bases). CDR1 and CDR2 from the germline V gene are SEHNR and FQNEAQ (reference sequence). The V and J ends lost 3 bases and 3 bases respectively, with 21 bases between them. The length of the CDR3 is 17 residues. CDR3 nucleotides: TGTGCCAGCAGCTTGTATGGGAAGCAGGGCACCTTCTACGAGCAGTACTTC. As protein: CASSLYGKQGTFYEQYF.

The chain employs TRBV2 and TRBJ2-5; weak D call: TRBD1 (5 bases). The CDR3 contains 12 residues. The ends were cut back, 8 bases at V and 1 base at J, with 8 bases in the middle. Germline CDR1 and CDR2: SNHLY and FYNNEI. The CDR3 bases are TGTGCCAGCGCGCAGGGCCAAGAGACCCAGTACTTC. Its protein is CASAQGQETQYF.

The J gene is TRBJ1-2, the V gene TRBV3-1 (or the pseudogene TRBV3-2); TRBD1 matches 7 bases. Losses at the gene ends were 4 bases for V and 0 bases for J; bases not matched to a gene: 5. CDR3 length: 15 amino acids. CDR1 is LGHDT, CDR2 YNNKEL, per germline (reference sequence). The CDR3 region is CASSPSDRSNYGYTF. The CDR3 nucleotides read TGTGCCAGCAGCCCATCGGACAGGTCTAACTATGGCTACACCTTC.

The CDR3 DNA follows: TGTGCCAGCAGTGGGCTAGCGACAAACAATGAGCAGTTCTTC. Translated, it gives CASSGLATNNEQFF. The chain couples TRBV2 to TRBJ2-1, with D perhaps matching TRBD2 (6 bases). Germline CDR1 and CDR2: SNHLY and FYNNEI. The CDR3 runs to 14 residues. The V and J ends lost 4 bases and 5 bases respectively, with 12 bases between them.

The CDR3: CASSPLQDRLNQPQHF. The CDR3 region has the DNA TGTGCCAGCAGCCCGTTGCAGGACAGATTAAATCAGCCCCAGCATTTT. The chain combines TRBV28 with TRBJ1-5; tentative D call: TRBD1 (6 bases). There are 16 residues in the CDR3. The germline V and J ends were trimmed by 6 bases and 4 bases, with 19 bases remaining between them. Germline values: CDR1 MDHEN, CDR2 SYDVKM.

V is TRBV18 and J is TRBJ1-5, with no clear D. The CDR3 totals 12 residues. Germline assignment: CDR1 KGHSH and CDR2 LQKENI. Trimming pared 2 bases from V and 6 bases from J, leaving 5 bases between. The chain's CDR3 is CASSPGSQPQHF. The CDR3 bases are TGTGCCAGCTCACCAGGGAGTCAGCCCCAGCATTTT.

The V call is TRBV4-2, the J call TRBJ2-1; TRBD2 matches at 9 bases. Germline loops: CDR1 LGHNA, CDR2 YNFKEQ. V shed 0 bases and J 2 bases; nucleotides not matched to a gene: 8. The length of the CDR3 is 18 residues. The CDR3 DNA reads TGTGCCAGCAGCCAAGATCGGGTTAGCGGGAGCCCCTACAATGAGCAGTTCTTC. It translates to CASSQDRVSGSPYNEQFF.

The chain combines TRBV4-1 with TRBJ2-7, with D tentatively TRBD2 (6 bases). Germline V gene sequence: CDR1 MGHRA, CDR2 YSYEKL. The CDR3 totals 17 residues. The V end was cut by 1 base, the J end by 3 bases, with 19 bases between. This CDR3 reads CASSQVVSGNAIYEQYF. CDR3 in DNA: TGCGCCAGCAGCCAAGTGGTTAGCGGAAACGCTATCTACGAGCAGTACTTC.

The chain joins TRBV7-9 to TRBJ2-5; the D gene is possibly TRBD2 (6 bases). The CDR3 is made up of 18 amino acids. Germline loops: CDR1 SEHNR, CDR2 FQNEAQ (reference sequence). V was shortened by 1 base and J by 2 bases, with 20 bases between the two germline ends. The CDR3 DNA reads as TGTGCCAGCAGCTTAGATCGCTTCTCGGAGGGCTCACAAGAGACCCAGTACTTC. This codes for CASSLDRFSEGSQETQYF.

The count of this clone is one. The chain has TRBV11-2 and TRBJ2-1, with TRBD2 matching 8 bases. Germline V gene lookup returns CDR1 SGHAT and CDR2 FQNNGV. J gave up 4 bases and V 6 bases, and 20 bases lay outside the gene matches. The CDR3 loop spans 19 amino acids. CDR3 in DNA: TGTGCCAGCAGGTCTAGGCGGGGGGAGGAAGGGCCGCGTTACAATGAGCAGTTCTTC. This translates into CASRSRRGEEGPRYNEQFF.

The chain links TRBV27 to TRBJ1-6, with D unclear. V lost 5 bases to trimming and J lost 4 bases, with 15 bases between them. CDR1 and CDR2 from the germline V gene are MNHEY and SMNVEV (reference sequence). The CDR3 loop spans 16 amino acids. CDR3 nucleotides: TGTGCCAGCAGTCGCGGGTCCTACCCTTATAATTCACCCCTCCACTTT. It is translated as CASSRGSYPYNSPLHF.

This sequence joins TRBV6-1 and TRBJ2-4; D perhaps matches TRBD2 (6 bases). Germline V gene lookup returns CDR1 MNHNS and CDR2 SASEGT. Deletions cut 0 bases from V and 7 bases from J, with 13 bases between. The CDR3 is 15 residues long. CDR3 sequence reads: CASSEATGTANIQYF. CDR3 bases: TGTGCCAGCAGTGAAGCTACCGGGACTGCCAACATTCAGTACTTC.

The chain is built from TRBV11-2 and TRBJ1-1; D is possibly TRBD1 (5 bases). The germline gives CDR1 SGHAT, CDR2 FQNNGV. V was cut by 5 bases and J by 4 bases, with 11 bases left in between. The CDR3 has 13 residues. The CDR3 coding sequence is TGTGCCAGCAGCCCCGGGACTCTCACTGAAGCTTTCTTT. It translates to CASSPGTLTEAFF.

The table lists this clone with a count of one. The CDR3 DNA sequence: TGTGCCAGCAGCCCCCAACGGTGGGGGACTACCTACGAGCAGTACTTC. Its translation is CASSPQRWGTTYEQYF. The rearrangement joins TRBV21-1 to TRBJ2-7; TRBD2, the table's D call, lacks a check against the DNA. TRBV21-1 has pseudogene status. This CDR3 spans 16 amino acids.

The chain joins TRBV19 to TRBJ1-2; D may be TRBD1 (5 bases). The germline gives CDR1 LNHDA, CDR2 SQIVND (reference sequence). V lost 5 bases, J lost 2 bases, and 12 bases lay in between. The CDR3 runs to 14 residues. CDR3 amino acids: CASSYGGRNYGYTF. The DNA for the CDR3 is TGTGCCAGTAGTTACGGGGGACGGAACTATGGCTACACCTTC.